This record looks at one TCR beta chain sequence and its context. What it recognizes is unknown. In germline, CDR1 is MDHEN, CDR2 SYDVKM. The V and J ends lost 6 bases and 5 bases, in that order; junction bases with no gene match: 7. CDR3 length equals 14 residues. At a deep level, the assay was run. Generated by immunoSEQ multiplex PCR, the TCRdb table keeps only in-frame clones and is missing some. This sample has roughly 2,500,000 clones, with over 85% found just once. These data originate in a study of shared clonotypes between healthy human individuals. Study results and limitations: Among donors, the sharing of clonotypes was expected to be influenced by sequencing depth. The naive CD4 repertoires of a handful of donors were compared, and approximately 5% of clonotypes were shared.

The receptor comes from a man between 18 and 29 years old in good health. Some clones in this sample may be carry-over from other donors' samples. The specimen sequenced was naive CD4+ T cells from PBMCs. The subset: CD45RA+ positively selected. The chain couples TRBV28 to TRBJ1-1; 9 positions agree with TRBD1. The CDR3 loop is CASSTTGGATEAFF. The DNA for the CDR3 is TGTGCCAGCAGCACAACAGGGGGCGCGACTGAAGCTTTCTTT.